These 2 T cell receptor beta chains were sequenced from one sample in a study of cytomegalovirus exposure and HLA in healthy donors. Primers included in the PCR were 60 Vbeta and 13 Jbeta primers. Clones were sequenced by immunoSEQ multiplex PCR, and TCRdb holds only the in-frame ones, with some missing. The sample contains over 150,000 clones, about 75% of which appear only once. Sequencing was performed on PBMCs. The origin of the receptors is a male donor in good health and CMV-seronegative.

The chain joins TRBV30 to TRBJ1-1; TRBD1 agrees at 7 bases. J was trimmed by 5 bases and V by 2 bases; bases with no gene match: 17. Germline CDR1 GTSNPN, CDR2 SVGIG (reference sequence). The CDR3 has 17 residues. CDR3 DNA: TGTGCCTGGAGTTCGCCACGACAGGGTGCAACGGCTACTGAAGCTTTCTTT. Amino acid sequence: CAWSSPRQGATATEAFF.

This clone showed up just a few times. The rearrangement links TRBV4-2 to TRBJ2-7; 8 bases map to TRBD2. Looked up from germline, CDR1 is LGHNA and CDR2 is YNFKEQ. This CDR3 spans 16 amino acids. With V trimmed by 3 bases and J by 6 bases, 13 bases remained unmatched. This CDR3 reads CASSHKTGSGSSEQYF. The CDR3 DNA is TGTGCCAGCAGCCATAAAACGGGGAGCGGGAGTTCCGAGCAGTACTTC.